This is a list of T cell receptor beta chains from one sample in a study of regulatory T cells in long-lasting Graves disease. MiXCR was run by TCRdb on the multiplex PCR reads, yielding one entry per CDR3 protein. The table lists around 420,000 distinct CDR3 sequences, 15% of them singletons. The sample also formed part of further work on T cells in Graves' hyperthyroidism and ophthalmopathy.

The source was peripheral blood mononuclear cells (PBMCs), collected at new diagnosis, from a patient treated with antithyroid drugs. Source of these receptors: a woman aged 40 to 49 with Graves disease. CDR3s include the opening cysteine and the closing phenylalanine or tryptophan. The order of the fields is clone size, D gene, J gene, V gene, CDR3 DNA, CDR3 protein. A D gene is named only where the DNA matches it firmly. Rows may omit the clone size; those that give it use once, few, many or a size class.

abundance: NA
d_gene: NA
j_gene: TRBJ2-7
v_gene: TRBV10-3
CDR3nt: TGTGCCATCAGCCGGGACAAGATCTCCTACGAGCAGTACTTC
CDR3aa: CAISRDKISYEQYF

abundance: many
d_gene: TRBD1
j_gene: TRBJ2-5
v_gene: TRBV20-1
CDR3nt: TGCAGTGCTAGAGGATCCCGGGACAGCCCAGAGACCCAGTACTTC
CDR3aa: CSARGSRDSPETQYF

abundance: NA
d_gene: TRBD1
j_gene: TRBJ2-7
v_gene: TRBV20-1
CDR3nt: TGCAGTGCTAGAGAAGCGGGGACAGGGTTAAACGAGCAGTACTTC
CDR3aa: CSAREAGTGLNEQYF

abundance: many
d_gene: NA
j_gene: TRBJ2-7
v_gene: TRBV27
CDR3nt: TGTGCCAGCAGTTTACAACAGGGTACCTACGAGCAGTACTTC
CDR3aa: CASSLQQGTYEQYF

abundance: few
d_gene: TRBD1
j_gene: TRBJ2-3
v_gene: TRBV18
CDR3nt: TGTGCCACCCTGACAGGGGGCACAGATACGCAGTATTTT
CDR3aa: CATLTGGTDTQYF

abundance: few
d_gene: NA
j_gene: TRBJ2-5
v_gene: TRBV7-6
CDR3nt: TGTGCCAGCAGCTTGGGGCCTCTATACCAAGAGACCCAGTACTTC
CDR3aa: CASSLGPLYQETQYF

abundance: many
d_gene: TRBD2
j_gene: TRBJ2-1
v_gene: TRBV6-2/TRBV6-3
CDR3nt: TGTGCCAGCAGTTACCTAGCGGACACCTACAATGAGCAGTTCTTC
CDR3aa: CASSYLADTYNEQFF

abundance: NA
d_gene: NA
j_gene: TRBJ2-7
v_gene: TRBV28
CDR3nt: TGTGCCAGCAGCCACGGAGGGTCGACCTACAAGCAGTACTTC
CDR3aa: CASSHGGSTYKQYF

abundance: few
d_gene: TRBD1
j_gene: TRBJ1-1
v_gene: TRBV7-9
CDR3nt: TGTGCCAGCAGCGTTGGACAGGGCTTGACTGAAGCTTTCTTT
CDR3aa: CASSVGQGLTEAFF

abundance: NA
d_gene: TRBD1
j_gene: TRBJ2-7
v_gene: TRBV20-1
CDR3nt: TGCAGTGCCGCGTACCCCCAGGGGGACGAGCAGTACTTC
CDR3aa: CSAAYPQGDEQYF

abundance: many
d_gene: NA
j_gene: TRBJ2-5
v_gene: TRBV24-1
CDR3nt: TGTGCCACCAGTGATCCCCCGGGGGAGACCCAGTACTTC
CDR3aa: CATSDPPGETQYF

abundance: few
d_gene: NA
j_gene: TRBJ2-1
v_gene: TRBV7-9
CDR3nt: TGTGCCAGCAGCTTAGCGCTGGCTAGCCGGAGCTCCTACAATGAGCAGTTCTTC
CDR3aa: CASSLALASRSSYNEQFF

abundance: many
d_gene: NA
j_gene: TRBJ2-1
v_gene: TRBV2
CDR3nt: TGTGCCAGTTCCCCGGGACTCGGCTCCTACAATGAGCAGTTCTTC
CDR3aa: CASSPGLGSYNEQFF

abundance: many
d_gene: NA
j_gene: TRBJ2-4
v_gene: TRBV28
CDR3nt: TGTGCCAGCAGTCGACCGCCCCCACTCTACACCATTCAGTACTTC
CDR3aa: CASSRPPPLYTIQYF

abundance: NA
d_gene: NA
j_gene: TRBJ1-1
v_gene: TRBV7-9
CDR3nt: TGTGCCAGCAGCTTAGGCGAAACAGCTTTCGAAGCTTTCTTT
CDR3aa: CASSLGETAFEAFF

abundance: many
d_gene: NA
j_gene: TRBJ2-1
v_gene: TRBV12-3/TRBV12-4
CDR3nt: TGTGCCAGCAGTCCCGTATACAATGAGCAGTTCTTC
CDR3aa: CASSPVYNEQFF

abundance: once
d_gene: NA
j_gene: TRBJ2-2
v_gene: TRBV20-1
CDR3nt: TGCAGTGCTAGAGATCTCCCAGTCGGGGAGCTGTTTTTT
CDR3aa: CSARDLPVGELFF

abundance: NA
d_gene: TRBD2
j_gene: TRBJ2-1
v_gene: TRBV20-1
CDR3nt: TGCAGTGCAAATACCGGGACTAGCAACGTTCGGCAGTTCTTC
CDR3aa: CSANTGTSNVRQFF

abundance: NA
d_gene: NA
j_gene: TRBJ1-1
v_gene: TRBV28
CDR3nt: TGTGCCAGCAGGCGGGACCTGGGCACTGAAGCTTTCTTT
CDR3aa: CASRRDLGTEAFF

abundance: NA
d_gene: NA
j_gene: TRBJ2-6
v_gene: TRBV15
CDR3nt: TGTGCCACCAGCAGTTCGAGGTCTGGGGCCAACGTCCTGACTTTC
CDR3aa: CATSSSRSGANVLTF

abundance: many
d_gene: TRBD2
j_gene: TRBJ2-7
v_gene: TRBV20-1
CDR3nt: TGCAGTGCTAGAACCCCCCCAGAGCGGGGGACCTACGAGCAGTACTTC
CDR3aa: CSARTPPERGTYEQYF

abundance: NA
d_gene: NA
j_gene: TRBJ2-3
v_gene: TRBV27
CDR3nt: TGTGCCAGCAGTTTACTGACACCTAACACAGATACGCAGTATTTT
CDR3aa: CASSLLTPNTDTQYF

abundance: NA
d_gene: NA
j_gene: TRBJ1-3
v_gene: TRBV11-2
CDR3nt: TGTGCCTGCAGCTCCTCCCCGGGAAACACCATATATTTT
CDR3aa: CACSSSPGNTIYF

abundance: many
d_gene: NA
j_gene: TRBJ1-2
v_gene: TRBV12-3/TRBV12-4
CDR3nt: TGTGCCAGCGGGGGGGCCGCCGATGGCTACACCTTC
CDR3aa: CASGGAADGYTF

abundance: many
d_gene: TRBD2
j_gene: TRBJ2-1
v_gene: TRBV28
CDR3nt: TGTGCCAGCAGTGTAACCGGGACTAGCAATGAGCAGTTCTTC
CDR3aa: CASSVTGTSNEQFF

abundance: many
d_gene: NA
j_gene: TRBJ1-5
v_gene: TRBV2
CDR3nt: TGTGCCAGCAGAGAGGGACCGTTCAATCAGCCCCAGCATTTT
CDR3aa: CASREGPFNQPQHF

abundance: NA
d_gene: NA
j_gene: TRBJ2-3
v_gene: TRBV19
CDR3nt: TGTGCCAGTAGTATAGATCTGGGGCAGGGATTAACGGTGCGGTCAGATACGCAGTATTTT
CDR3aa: CASSIDLGQGLTVRSDTQYF

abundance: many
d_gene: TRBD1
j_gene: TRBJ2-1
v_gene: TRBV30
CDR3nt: TGTGCCTGGAGTCCATCTACAGGGGGCTTCTACAATGAGCAGTTCTTC
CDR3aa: CAWSPSTGGFYNEQFF

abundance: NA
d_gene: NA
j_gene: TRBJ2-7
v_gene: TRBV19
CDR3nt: TGTGCCAGTAGTACGAAATCCCCGGGGGGGACAGGGAACTACGAGCAGTACTTC
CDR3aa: CASSTKSPGGTGNYEQYF

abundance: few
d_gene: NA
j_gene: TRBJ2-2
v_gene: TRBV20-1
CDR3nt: TGCAGTGCTAGAGTGTCTCGCGAGGACACCGGGGAGCTGTTTTTT
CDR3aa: CSARVSREDTGELFF

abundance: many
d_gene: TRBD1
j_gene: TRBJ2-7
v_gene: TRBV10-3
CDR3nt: TGTGCCATCACCGACCATTGGGACAGGATCCTTCGGGAGCAGTACTTC
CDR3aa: CAITDHWDRILREQYF

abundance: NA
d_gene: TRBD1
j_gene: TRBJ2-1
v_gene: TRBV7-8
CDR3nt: TGTGCCAGCAGCCAAGCGTTCAACAGGGGGTGGAATGAGCAGTTCTTC
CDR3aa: CASSQAFNRGWNEQFF

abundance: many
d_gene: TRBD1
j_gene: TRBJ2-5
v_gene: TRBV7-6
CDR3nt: TGTGCCAGCACTCAAGGGGGCGCCCGGTTAGGAGAGACCCAGTACTTC
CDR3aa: CASTQGGARLGETQYF

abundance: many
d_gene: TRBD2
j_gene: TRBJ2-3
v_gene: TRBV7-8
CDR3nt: TGTGCCAGCAGCAAAGGACTAGCAGACAACACAGATACGCAGTATTTT
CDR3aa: CASSKGLADNTDTQYF

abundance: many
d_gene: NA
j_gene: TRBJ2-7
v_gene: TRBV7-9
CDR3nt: TGTGCCAGCAGCTTAATGTCCCACGAGCAGTACTTC
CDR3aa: CASSLMSHEQYF

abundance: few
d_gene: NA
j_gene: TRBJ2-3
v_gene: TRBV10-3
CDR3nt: TGTGCCATCAGGATCCAGGGTGCAGATACGCAGTATTTT
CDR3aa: CAIRIQGADTQYF

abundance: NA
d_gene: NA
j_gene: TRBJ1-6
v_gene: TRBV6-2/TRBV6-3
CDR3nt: TGTGCCAGCAGTGAAGTACGGAAGAACTCACCCCTCCACTTT
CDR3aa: CASSEVRKNSPLHF

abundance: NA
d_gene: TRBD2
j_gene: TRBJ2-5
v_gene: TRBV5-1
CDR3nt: TGCGCCAGCAGCTTACCCCCCGGACTAGCGGGAGTGGAGACCCAGTACTTC
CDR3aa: CASSLPPGLAGVETQYF

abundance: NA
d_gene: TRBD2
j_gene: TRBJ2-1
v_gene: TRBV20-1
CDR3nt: TGCAGTGCTAGAGATAAGGGCCGCGGGAGGCCCTCCTACAATGAGCAGTTCTTC
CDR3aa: CSARDKGRGRPSYNEQFF

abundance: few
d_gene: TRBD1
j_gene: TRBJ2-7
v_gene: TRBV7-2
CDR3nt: TGTGCCAGCAGCTCAATGGGACAGGGTATGGGCGAGCAGTACTTC
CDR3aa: CASSSMGQGMGEQYF

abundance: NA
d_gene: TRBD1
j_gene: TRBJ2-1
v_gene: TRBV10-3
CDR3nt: TGTGCCATCAGTGCCCGTGGGACAGGGCAACACAATGAGCAGTTCTTC
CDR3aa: CAISARGTGQHNEQFF

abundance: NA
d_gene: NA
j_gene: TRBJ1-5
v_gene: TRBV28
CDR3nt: TGTGCCAGCAGTGTAGACTTGCAGGTACCCAATCAGCCCCAGCATTTT
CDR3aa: CASSVDLQVPNQPQHF

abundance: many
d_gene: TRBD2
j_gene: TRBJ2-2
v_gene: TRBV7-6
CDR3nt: TGTGCCAGCAGCCCTAGCGGGATAAACACCGGGGAGCTGTTTTTT
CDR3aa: CASSPSGINTGELFF

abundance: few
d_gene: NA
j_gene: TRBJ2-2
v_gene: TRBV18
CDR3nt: TGTGCCAGCGTCCTAGGGGCTGCCGGGGAGCTGTTTTTT
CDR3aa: CASVLGAAGELFF

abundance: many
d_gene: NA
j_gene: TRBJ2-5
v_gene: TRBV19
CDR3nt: TGTGCCAGTAGTACGAATGGGGAGACCCAGTACTTC
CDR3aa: CASSTNGETQYF